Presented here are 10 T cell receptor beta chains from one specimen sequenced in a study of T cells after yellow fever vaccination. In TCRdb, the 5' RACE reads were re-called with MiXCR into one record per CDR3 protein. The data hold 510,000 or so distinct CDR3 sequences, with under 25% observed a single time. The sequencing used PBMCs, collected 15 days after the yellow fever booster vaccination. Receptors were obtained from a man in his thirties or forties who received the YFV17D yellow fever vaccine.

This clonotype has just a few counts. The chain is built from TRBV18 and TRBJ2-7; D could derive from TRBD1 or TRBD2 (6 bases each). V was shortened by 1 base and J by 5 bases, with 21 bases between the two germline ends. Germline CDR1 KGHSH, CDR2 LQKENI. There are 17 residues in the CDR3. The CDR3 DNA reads TGTGCCAGCTCACCACGCCTACGGGGGCGGAGAGGGGACGAGCAGTACTTC. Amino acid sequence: CASSPRLRGRRGDEQYF.

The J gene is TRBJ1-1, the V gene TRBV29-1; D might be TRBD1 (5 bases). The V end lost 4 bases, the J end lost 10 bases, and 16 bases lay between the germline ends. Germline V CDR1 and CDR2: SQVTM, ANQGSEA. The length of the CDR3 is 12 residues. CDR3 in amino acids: CSVVVSRGGAFF. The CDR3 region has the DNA TGCAGCGTTGTGGTCTCTCGTGGGGGAGCTTTCTTT.

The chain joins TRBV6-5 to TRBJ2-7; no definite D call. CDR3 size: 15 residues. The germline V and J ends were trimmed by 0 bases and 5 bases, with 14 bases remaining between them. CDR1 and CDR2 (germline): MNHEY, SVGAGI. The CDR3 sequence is CASSYSIWASNEQYF. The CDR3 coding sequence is TGTGCCAGCAGTTACTCGATTTGGGCATCTAACGAGCAGTACTTC.

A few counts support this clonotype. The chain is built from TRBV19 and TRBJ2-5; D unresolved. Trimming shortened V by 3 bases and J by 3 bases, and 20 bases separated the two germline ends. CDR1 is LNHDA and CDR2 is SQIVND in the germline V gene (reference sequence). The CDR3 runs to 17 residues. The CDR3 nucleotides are TGTGCCAGTAGTATTAGAGAGACTCTCATTGGTGAAGAGACCCAGTACTTC. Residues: CASSIRETLIGEETQYF.

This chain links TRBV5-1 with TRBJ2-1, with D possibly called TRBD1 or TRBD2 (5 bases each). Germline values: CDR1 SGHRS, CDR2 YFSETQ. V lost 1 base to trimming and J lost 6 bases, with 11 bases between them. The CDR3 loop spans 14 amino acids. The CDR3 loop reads CASSLSPRGNEQFF. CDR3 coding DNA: TGCGCCAGCAGCTTGTCGCCGAGGGGCAATGAGCAGTTCTTC. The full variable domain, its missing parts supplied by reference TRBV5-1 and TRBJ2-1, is KAGVTQTPRYLIKTRGQQVTLSCSPISGHRSVSWYQQTPGQGLQFLFEYFSETQRNKGNFPGRFSGRQFSNSRSEMNVSTLELGDSALYLCASSLSPRGNEQFFGPGTRLTVL.

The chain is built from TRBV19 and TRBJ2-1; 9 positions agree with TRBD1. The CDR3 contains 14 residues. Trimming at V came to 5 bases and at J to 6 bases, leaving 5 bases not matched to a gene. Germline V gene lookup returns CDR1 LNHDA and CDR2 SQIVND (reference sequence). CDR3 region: CASSVRDRVNEQFF. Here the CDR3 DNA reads TGTGCCAGTAGTGTCCGGGACAGGGTCAATGAGCAGTTCTTC.

The CDR3 here is CASSQDFEGEETQYF. CDR3 nucleotide sequence: TGTGCCAGCAGCCAAGATTTCGAGGGAGAAGAGACCCAGTACTTC. V usage is TRBV4-2 and J usage is TRBJ2-5, with D possibly matching TRBD2 (5 bases). Trimming removed 0 bases at V and 3 bases at J, with 11 bases between. CDR1 is LGHNA, CDR2 YNFKEQ, per germline. This CDR3 contains 15 residues.

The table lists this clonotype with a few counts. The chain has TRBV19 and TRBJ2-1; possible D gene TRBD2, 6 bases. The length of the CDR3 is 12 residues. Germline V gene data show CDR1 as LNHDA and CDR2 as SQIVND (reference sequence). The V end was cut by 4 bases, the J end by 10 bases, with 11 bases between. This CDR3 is CASSTGLHEQFF. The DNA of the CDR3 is TGTGCCAGTAGTACGGGACTCCACGAGCAGTTCTTC.

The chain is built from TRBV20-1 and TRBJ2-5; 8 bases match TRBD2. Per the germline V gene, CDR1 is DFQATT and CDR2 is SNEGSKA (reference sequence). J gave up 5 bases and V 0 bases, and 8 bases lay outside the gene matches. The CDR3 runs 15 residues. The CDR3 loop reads CSARDGGAGDETQYF. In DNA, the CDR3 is TGCAGTGCTAGAGATGGGGGAGCGGGAGACGAGACCCAGTACTTC.

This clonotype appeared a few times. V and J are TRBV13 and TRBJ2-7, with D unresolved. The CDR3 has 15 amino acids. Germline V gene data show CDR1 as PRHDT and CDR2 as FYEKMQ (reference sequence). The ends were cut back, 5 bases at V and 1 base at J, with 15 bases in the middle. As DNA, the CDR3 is TGTGCCAGCAGCCCTCGTCCGGGCCGTTCCTACGAGCAGTACTTC. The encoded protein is CASSPRPGRSYEQYF.